Below, 23 T cell receptor beta chains from the same sample are listed, as sequenced in a study of CD4+ T cells in melanoma. The method was immunoSEQ multiplex PCR; TCRdb's version includes in-frame clones alone and lacks a portion of them. The profile shows 110,000 to 150,000 clones, 80% to 95% of them singletons. The origin of the receptors is a human donor with melanoma.

The chain employs TRBV30 and TRBJ2-5; no reliable D call. Looked up from germline, CDR1 is GTSNPN and CDR2 is SVGIG (reference sequence). CDR3 length equals 16 residues. The V gene lost 1 base and the J gene lost 4 bases, with 19 bases spanning the gap. The CDR3 bases are TGTGCCTGGAGTGCCTCTTCGTCGAGGTCGGGAGAGACCCAGTACTTC. Amino acid sequence: CAWSASSSRSGETQYF. Complete variable domain (other parts from reference TRBV30 and TRBJ2-5): SQTIHQWPATLVQPVGSPLSLECTVEGTSNPNLYWYRQAAGRGLQLLFYSVGIGQISSEVPQNLSASRPQDRQFILSSKKLLLSDSGFYLCAWSASSSRSGETQYFGPGTRLLVL.

V gene TRBV7-6 combines with J gene TRBJ2-3, with TRBD2 matching over 8 bases. The CDR3 has 18 amino acids. CDR1 SGHVS and CDR2 FNYEAQ come from the germline V gene. V shed 4 bases and J 1 base; nucleotides not matched to a gene: 13. CDR3 amino acids: CASSSRRDGGGRTDTQYF. CDR3 in DNA: TGTGCCAGCAGCTCCCGACGGGACGGCGGGGGGCGCACAGATACGCAGTATTTT. Full variable domain (rest looked up from reference TRBV7-6 and TRBJ2-3): GAGVSQSPRYKVTKRGQDVALRCDPISGHVSLYWYRQALGQGPEFLTYFNYEAQQDKSGLPNDRFSAERPEGSISTLTIQRTEQRDSAMYRCASSSRRDGGGRTDTQYFGPGTRLTVL.

The gene calls are TRBV2 and TRBJ2-2; D perhaps matches TRBD1 (6 bases). V gave up 10 bases and J gave up 3 bases, with 15 bases separating them. There are 14 residues in the CDR3. Germline CDR1 and CDR2: SNHLY and FYNNEI. The DNA of the CDR3 is TGTGCCACCGCCACGGGGACATACACCGGGGAGCTGTTTTTT. It is translated as CATATGTYTGELFF.

The chain couples TRBV21-1 to TRBJ2-1; no check of the table's D call, TRBD1, against the DNA was made. TRBV21-1 corresponds to a pseudogene. This CDR3 contains 21 residues. The CDR3 region is CASSKEGHGTGCSSSYSEQFF. CDR3 coding DNA: TGTGCCAGCAGCAAAGAGGGCCACGGGACAGGGTGTAGTTCGTCTTACAGTGAGCAGTTCTTC.

This sequence joins TRBV10-1 and TRBJ1-1, with D possibly being TRBD1 (5 bases). Germline CDR1 reads WNHNN; CDR2 reads SYGVQD (reference sequence). The CDR3 loop spans 14 amino acids. Between the trimmed V and J ends, which lost 10 bases and 4 bases, there was a span of 19 bases. The CDR3 DNA reads TGCGCCATCCCGATGGGGGGGGATTTCACTGAAGCTTTCTTT. It specifies CAIPMGGDFTEAFF.

This chain joins TRBV19 and TRBJ2-7, with D hard to call. This CDR3 has 14 amino acids. The ends were cut back, 6 bases at V and 5 bases at J, with 17 bases in the middle. Germline V gene sequence: CDR1 LNHDA, CDR2 SQIVND (reference sequence). CDR3 protein: CASSPDIGLDEQYF. The CDR3 nucleotides are TGTGCCAGTAGCCCAGATATAGGGCTCGACGAGCAGTACTTC. Variable domain in full (rest from reference TRBV19 and TRBJ2-7): DGGITQSPKYLFRKEGQNVTLSCEQNLNHDAMYWYRQDPGQGLRLIYYSQIVNDFQKGDIAEGYSVSREKKESFPLTVTSAQKNPTAFYLCASSPDIGLDEQYFGPGTRLTVT.

The V call is TRBV6-5, the J call TRBJ2-5, with D possibly TRBD2 on 6 matching bases. The V end lost 5 bases, the J end lost 7 bases, and 17 bases lay between the germline ends. From germline, CDR1 is MNHEY and CDR2 SVGAGI. The CDR3 consists of 14 residues. CDR3 in amino acids: CASSPLAAWGTQYF. For the CDR3, the DNA is TGTGCCAGCAGTCCATTAGCGGCGTGGGGGACCCAGTACTTC.

The gene calls are TRBV18 and TRBJ1-6, with D perhaps matching TRBD1 (5 bases). Germline values: CDR1 KGHSH, CDR2 LQKENI. Trimming removed 2 bases from V and 9 bases from J, with 17 bases in between. The length of the CDR3 is 16 residues. The CDR3 bases are TGTGCCAGCTCACCAAGGGGAGGAGGAATAGCTTCACCCCTCCACTTT. Translated, it gives CASSPRGGGIASPLHF.

This clone appeared a few times. This chain links TRBV2 with TRBJ2-1; 7 bases fit TRBD2. Trimming took 6 bases from V and 0 from J; bases not matched to a gene: 5. Germline lookup yields CDR1 SNHLY and CDR2 FYNNEI. The length of the CDR3 is 15 residues. CDR3 residues: CASSERGYSYNEQFF. Here the CDR3 DNA reads TGTGCCAGCAGCGAGCGGGGCTACTCCTACAATGAGCAGTTCTTC.

CDR3 sequence: CASSLVVGETEAFF. For the CDR3, the DNA is TGCGCCAGCAGCTTGGTTGTCGGGGAGACTGAAGCTTTCTTT. This chain joins TRBV5-1 and TRBJ1-1; D is unresolved. Germline CDR1 reads SGHRS; CDR2 reads YFSETQ. This CDR3 comprises 14 residues. The V gene lost 0 bases and the J gene lost 5 bases, with 11 bases spanning the gap.

The chain uses TRBV5-1 and TRBJ1-6; D ambiguous. This CDR3 comprises 16 residues. The germline V and J ends were trimmed by 0 bases and 7 bases, with 14 bases remaining between them. CDR1 SGHRS and CDR2 YFSETQ come from the germline V gene. CDR3 coding DNA: TGCGCCAGCAGCTTGGTCTCTGGGCAGGTCAATTCACCCCTCCACTTT. It specifies CASSLVSGQVNSPLHF.

As concerns this clone: Sequence at one end of the junction differs from germline and may be a read error. This chain links TRBV7-7 with TRBJ2-1; D may be TRBD1 (6 bases). The germline V gene has CDR1 SSHAT and CDR2 FNYEAQ (reference sequence). CDR3 length: 15 amino acids. CDR3 sequence (DNA): TGTGCTAGCAGCCAGGGGTCCACGTCCCACAATGAGCAGTTCTTC. Protein product: CASSQGSTSHNEQFF.

The chain links TRBV2 to TRBJ2-3, with D uncertain. The V gene's germline CDR1 is SNHLY and CDR2 FYNNEI. The CDR3 sequence is 15 residues long. V lost 3 bases and J lost 3, with 13 bases in between. The CDR3 loop reads CASSENGVETDTQYF. CDR3 DNA: TGTGCCAGCAGTGAGAACGGAGTAGAGACAGATACGCAGTATTTT.

The V call is TRBV7-2, the J call TRBJ1-1; D is uncertain. V dropped 5 bases and J dropped 5 bases, with 21 bases sitting between them. Germline-derived CDR1 and CDR2 are SGHTA and FQGNSA. This CDR3 has 16 amino acids. The CDR3 is CASSPRVPPLGTEAFF. Here the CDR3 DNA reads TGTGCCAGCAGCCCGAGGGTGCCGCCCTTGGGGACTGAAGCTTTCTTT. Variable domain in full (rest from reference TRBV7-2 and TRBJ1-1): GAGVSQSPSNKVTEKGKDVELRCDPISGHTALYWYRQSLGQGLEFLIYFQGNSAPDKSGLPSDRFSAERTGGSVSTLTIQRTQQEDSAVYLCASSPRVPPLGTEAFFGQGTRLTVV.

The chain employs TRBV10-2 and TRBJ1-1, with D maybe TRBD1 (6 bases). Germline V gene sequence: CDR1 WSHSY, CDR2 SAAADI. The germline V and J ends were trimmed by 4 bases and 4 bases, with 13 bases remaining between them. The CDR3 length is 14 residues. The CDR3 spells CASSVQGPVTEAFF. The CDR3 bases are TGCGCCAGCAGTGTGCAGGGGCCGGTCACTGAAGCTTTCTTT.

This chain uses TRBV10-3 with TRBJ1-1; D remains ambiguous. The CDR3 consists of 15 residues. Per germline, CDR1 ENHRY and CDR2 SYGVKD. V gave up 4 bases and J gave up 0 bases, with 12 bases separating them. The DNA for the CDR3 is TGTGCCATCAGTGCGGATCAGACAATGAACACTGAAGCTTTCTTT. It codes for CAISADQTMNTEAFF.

V usage is TRBV21-1 and J usage is TRBJ2-2. TRBV21-1 is deemed a pseudogene. The CDR3 covers 15 residues. The DNA for the CDR3 is TGTGCCACCCACTTCGGGGCACCGAACACCGGGGAGCTGTTTTTT. Translation gives CATHFGAPNTGELFF.

CDR3 in DNA: TGCGCCAGCAGCAATCCTAGCGGTGCTACAGATACGCAGTATTTT. Its translation: CASSNPSGATDTQYF. The chain joins TRBV5-1 to TRBJ2-3, with 7 positions matching TRBD2. Trimming at V came to 4 bases and at J to 3 bases, leaving 8 bases not matched to a gene. The CDR3 runs 15 residues. The germline V gene has CDR1 SGHRS and CDR2 YFSETQ. Combining the CDR3 with reference TRBV5-1 and TRBJ2-3 gives the whole variable domain KAGVTQTPRYLIKTRGQQVTLSCSPISGHRSVSWYQQTPGQGLQFLFEYFSETQRNKGNFPGRFSGRQFSNSRSEMNVSTLELGDSALYLCASSNPSGATDTQYFGPGTRLTVL.

V gene TRBV7-3 combines with J gene TRBJ2-2; D is undetermined. Trimming removed 5 bases from V and 6 bases from J, with 10 bases in between. This CDR3 is 13 amino acids long. Germline V gene sequence: CDR1 SGHTA, CDR2 FQGTGA. This CDR3 is CASSVFSSGELFF. The CDR3 nucleotides read TGTGCCAGCAGCGTCTTTAGTTCCGGGGAGCTGTTTTTT.

This chain uses TRBV29-1 with TRBJ1-3; D unresolved. This CDR3 contains 12 residues. V shed 6 bases and J shed 4 bases, with 10 bases lying between them. Looked up from germline, CDR1 is SQVTM and CDR2 is ANQGSEA. This CDR3 reads CSVLTPGNTIYF. The CDR3 DNA sequence: TGCAGCGTACTCACCCCAGGAAACACCATATATTTT.

The chain combines TRBV30 with TRBJ1-5; TRBD1 is a possible D gene (5 bases). The CDR3 has 14 residues. The germline V and J ends were trimmed by 1 base and 0 bases, with 7 bases remaining between them. The germline V gene has CDR1 GTSNPN and CDR2 SVGIG (reference sequence). CDR3 coding DNA: TGTGCCTGGAGTGAGACAGCTAGCAATCAGCCCCAGCATTTT. It yields the protein CAWSETASNQPQHF.

The gene calls are TRBV4-1 and TRBJ1-2, with TRBD1 matching over 9 bases. Trimming at V came to 4 bases and at J to 7 bases, leaving 13 bases not matched to a gene. Germline V gene lookup returns CDR1 MGHRA and CDR2 YSYEKL. This CDR3 is 16 amino acids long. This CDR3 reads CASSLTTGTGLGGYTF. Here the CDR3 DNA reads TGCGCCAGCAGCCTTACTACCGGGACAGGGTTAGGTGGCTACACCTTC.

The genes are TRBV30 and TRBJ1-2; D is ambiguous. The V gene lost 5 bases and the J gene lost 0 bases, with 13 bases spanning the gap. CDR3 size: 14 residues. The germline CDR1 and CDR2 sequences are GTSNPN and SVGIG (reference sequence). CDR3 DNA sequence: TGTGCCTGGGGTACGGTCTTAGCTAACTATGGCTACACCTTC. Residues: CAWGTVLANYGYTF.